Below are 22 T cell receptor beta chains sequenced from a single sample in a study of CD8 T cells in Susac syndrome. The RNA input was about 0.5 to 1 ug, and it was reverse transcribed with random hexamers. TCRdb reanalysed the immunoSEQ multiplex PCR reads using MiXCR and keeps one entry per CDR3 protein. The sample lists tens of thousands of distinct CDR3 sequences; more than 85% were seen once. Sequencing was carried out using CD8+ T cells from PBMCs. The receptors derive from a human donor with multiple sclerosis.

The genes are TRBV24-1 and TRBJ2-1, with 12 bases matching TRBD2. The CDR3 is made up of 17 amino acids. V dropped 4 bases and J dropped 1; count of bases not matched to a gene: 4. Per the germline V gene, CDR1 is KGHDR and CDR2 is SFDVKD. The CDR3 DNA reads as TGTGCCACCAGTGACCAGACTAGCGGGAGATCCTACAATGAGCAGTTCTTC. Its translation is CATSDQTSGRSYNEQFF.

The chain joins TRBV5-6 to TRBJ1-1, with D perhaps TRBD1 (6 bases). V was pared by 3 bases and J by 1 base, with 19 bases between. This CDR3 is 17 amino acids long. CDR1 and CDR2 (germline): SGHDT, YYEEEE. The DNA of the CDR3 is TGTGCCAGCAGCTACCCGGGTGGTTGGGGACAGAACACTGAAGCTTTCTTT. Amino acids: CASSYPGGWGQNTEAFF.

This chain uses TRBV29-1 with TRBJ2-5; tentative D call: TRBD2 (7 bases). Between the trimmed V and J ends, which lost 2 bases and 7 bases, there was a span of 20 bases. Looked up from germline, CDR1 is SQVTM and CDR2 is ANQGSEA. The CDR3 extends over 15 amino acids. CDR3 residues: CSVESSRGASGTQYF. The CDR3 DNA reads TGCAGCGTTGAATCTAGCCGGGGGGCGTCGGGGACCCAGTACTTC.

This chain connects TRBV13 to TRBJ2-3; D not resolved. This CDR3 is built from 12 residues. The ends were cut back, 5 bases at V and 0 bases at J, with 3 bases in the middle. Germline CDR1 and CDR2: PRHDT and FYEKMQ (reference sequence). CDR3 DNA: TGTGCCAGCAGCCACAGCACAGATACGCAGTATTTT. Translation: CASSHSTDTQYF.

V and J are TRBV29-1 and TRBJ2-3; either TRBD1 or TRBD2 may fit D (5 bases each). The CDR3 is 15 residues long. Germline V gives CDR1 SQVTM, CDR2 ANQGSEA. Trimming cost V 8 bases and J 3 bases, with 21 bases left between them. The CDR3 here is CSPESLGTTTDTQYF. CDR3 coding DNA: TGCAGCCCTGAAAGCTTAGGGACGACAACAGATACGCAGTATTTT.

The chain couples TRBV7-9 to TRBJ2-3; D remains ambiguous. CDR1 is SEHNR, CDR2 FQNEAQ, per germline (reference sequence). V lost 1 base and J 6 bases, leaving 14 bases between the germline ends. The CDR3 runs to 15 residues. As DNA, the CDR3 is TGTGCCAGCAGCTTAGGGGGATACTCGGCGGATACGCAGTATTTT. Residues: CASSLGGYSADTQYF.

The CDR3 nucleotides read TGCAGTGCTAGAGGGGGTACTAGTTTGAATGAGCAGTTCTTC. Its translation: CSARGGTSLNEQFF. The chain joins TRBV20-1 to TRBJ2-1; tentative D call: TRBD2 (5 bases). The V end was cut by 1 base, the J end by 7 bases, with 14 bases between. Germline CDR1 and CDR2: DFQATT and SNEGSKA (reference sequence). This CDR3 is built from 14 residues.

The genes are TRBV19 and TRBJ1-1, with a possible D match to TRBD1 (5 bases). The V and J ends lost 10 bases and 1 base respectively, with 19 bases between them. The CDR3 loop spans 15 amino acids. Germline lookup yields CDR1 LNHDA and CDR2 SQIVND (reference sequence). DNA for the CDR3: TGTGCCACAAAATGGGGAACAGGTTCGAACACTGAAGCTTTCTTT. Translated: CATKWGTGSNTEAFF.

The rearrangement joins TRBV7-2 to TRBJ1-2; D unresolved. CDR1 and CDR2 from the germline V gene are SGHTA and FQGNSA. The CDR3 extends over 13 amino acids. The germline V and J ends were trimmed by 3 bases and 4 bases, with 9 bases remaining between them. The CDR3 loop reads CASSFLTSYGYTF. CDR3 DNA sequence: TGTGCCAGCAGCTTCTTAACAAGCTATGGCTACACCTTC.

The gene calls are TRBV15 and TRBJ2-1; no clear D gene. Trimming cost V 3 bases and J 3 bases, with 15 bases left between them. Germline assignment: CDR1 LNHNV and CDR2 YYDKDF (reference sequence). The CDR3 covers 16 residues. CDR3 coding DNA: TGTGCCACCAGCAGTGCCCTGGGTACGGGCTACAATGAGCAGTTCTTC. Its translation: CATSSALGTGYNEQFF. The full variable domain, completed using reference TRBV15 and TRBJ2-1, is DAMVIQNPRYQVTQFGKPVTLSCSQTLNHNVMYWYQQKSSQAPKLLFHYYDKDFNNEADTPDNFQSRRPNTSFCFLDIRSPGLGDTAMYLCATSSALGTGYNEQFFGPGTRLTVL.

This chain joins TRBV2 and TRBJ2-1; 13 bases fit TRBD2. The CDR3 is 14 residues long. The germline CDR1 and CDR2 sequences are SNHLY and FYNNEI. With 5 bases clipped from V and 10 bases from J, the junction kept 5 bases outside the gene matches. DNA of the CDR3: TGTGCCAGCAGTCCCCCGGGACTAGCGGGAGAGCAGTTCTTC. Translated, it gives CASSPPGLAGEQFF. The full variable domain, rest sourced from reference TRBV2 and TRBJ2-1, is EPEVTQTPSHQVTQMGQEVILRCVPISNHLYFYWYRQILGQKVEFLVSFYNNEISEKSEIFDDQFSVERPDGSNFTLKIRSTKLEDSAMYFCASSPPGLAGEQFFGPGTRLTVL.

The rearrangement joins TRBV4-1 to TRBJ1-1; D gene uncertain. Germline V gene lookup returns CDR1 MGHRA and CDR2 YSYEKL. The CDR3 is 15 residues long. Trimming left V 0 bases short and J 1 base short, with 9 bases between. This CDR3 is CASSQDPLGNTEAFF. Here the CDR3 DNA reads TGCGCCAGCAGCCAAGACCCCCTAGGGAACACTGAAGCTTTCTTT.

The genes are TRBV27 and TRBJ2-3; no clear D. Germline V lookup: CDR1 MNHEY, CDR2 SMNVEV (reference sequence). Deletions cut 0 bases from V and 1 base from J, with 5 bases between. The CDR3 length is 14 residues. The CDR3 DNA is TGTGCCAGCAGTTTATCTTTGGGCACAGATACGCAGTATTTT. Translated, it gives CASSLSLGTDTQYF.

The chain couples TRBV7-9 to TRBJ2-4; D perhaps matches TRBD2 (5 bases). The CDR3 is 18 amino acids. Germline lookup yields CDR1 SEHNR and CDR2 FQNEAQ (reference sequence). V was shortened by 1 base and J by 2 bases, with 18 bases between the two germline ends. CDR3 nucleotides: TGTGCCAGCAGCTTAGAGTTGAGACCTAGCTTGACCAAAAACATTCAGTACTTC. Amino acid sequence: CASSLELRPSLTKNIQYF.

The chain joins TRBV13 to TRBJ2-3; 7 nucleotides align to TRBD1. V shed 4 bases and J 0 bases; nucleotides not matched to a gene: 7. The germline V gene has CDR1 PRHDT and CDR2 FYEKMQ (reference sequence). The CDR3 contains 16 residues. The DNA of the CDR3 is TGTGCCAGCAGCTACATAACAGGGGATAGCACAGATACGCAGTATTTT. Encoded protein: CASSYITGDSTDTQYF.

The chain has TRBV30 and TRBJ2-5; maybe TRBD2 (5 bases). The V and J ends lost 1 base and 4 bases respectively, with 7 bases between them. The length of the CDR3 is 12 residues. The germline V gene has CDR1 GTSNPN and CDR2 SVGIG (reference sequence). Written as DNA, the CDR3 is TGTGCCTGGAGTGATGAGGGAGAGACCCAGTACTTC. Amino acid sequence: CAWSDEGETQYF.

This chain uses TRBV6-5 with TRBJ2-1, with 8 bases matching TRBD1. The CDR3 loop spans 12 amino acids. V was clipped by 6 bases and J by 9 bases; unmatched bases: 4. The germline CDR1 and CDR2 sequences are MNHEY and SVGAGI. For the CDR3, the DNA is TGTGCCAGCAGGAATGACAGGGGTGAGCAGTTCTTC. Translated: CASRNDRGEQFF.

The chain has TRBV6-1 and TRBJ1-4, with a possible D match to TRBD1 (6 bases). The CDR3 has 16 residues. Looked up from germline, CDR1 is MNHNS and CDR2 is SASEGT. V was trimmed by 5 bases and J by 4 bases, leaving 17 bases between them. The chain's CDR3 is CASSPGDRNFNEKLFF. DNA for the CDR3: TGTGCCAGCAGTCCAGGGGATCGGAATTTTAATGAAAAACTGTTTTTT.

The genes are TRBV4-1 and TRBJ2-1; 14 nucleotides agree with TRBD2. With V trimmed by 8 bases and J by 9 bases, 9 bases remained unmatched. Per the germline V gene, CDR1 is MGHRA and CDR2 is YSYEKL. The CDR3 runs to 15 residues. For the CDR3, the DNA is TGCGCCAGCCGAATGACTAGCGGGGGGGCAGGTGAGCAGTTCTTC. Its translation is CASRMTSGGAGEQFF.

This chain joins TRBV4-1 and TRBJ2-5; a possible D gene is TRBD2 (6 bases). This CDR3 comprises 15 residues. Germline CDR1 and CDR2: MGHRA and YSYEKL. V was shortened by 1 base and J by 4 bases, with 13 bases between the two germline ends. CDR3 nucleotide sequence: TGCGCCAGCAGCCAAGGGGCGGGGATAGGAGAGACCCAGTACTTC. Its protein is CASSQGAGIGETQYF.

The chain joins TRBV27 to TRBJ2-7, with TRBD1 matching 11 bases. Germline CDR1 is MNHEY and CDR2 is SMNVEV (reference sequence). Trimming at V came to 3 bases and at J to 4 bases, leaving 8 bases not matched to a gene. The CDR3 extends over 16 amino acids. CDR3 in amino acids: CASSFGKGQGAYEQYF. The DNA of the CDR3 is TGTGCCAGCAGTTTTGGAAAAGGACAGGGGGCGTACGAGCAGTACTTC.

The CDR3 loop reads CASSSYRVYEQYF. The CDR3 region has the DNA TGTGCCAGCAGTTCCTATCGGGTATACGAGCAGTACTTC. The gene calls are TRBV6-6 and TRBJ2-7; D ambiguous. The CDR3 runs 13 residues. Germline assignment: CDR1 MNHNY and CDR2 SVGAGI (reference sequence). Trimming took 4 bases from V and 4 from J, leaving 11 bases between them.